These 24 T cell receptor beta chains were sequenced from one sample in a study of shared clonotypes between healthy human individuals. Assay: immunoSEQ multiplex PCR; the TCRdb copy retains only in-frame clones and omits some. This table has approximately 400,000 clones, around 96% appearing once. The sequenced sample consisted of memory CD8+ T cells sorted from blood. As to subset: CD45RO+ cells pooled with CCR7-negative TemRA cells. Receptor source: a man aged 30-40 years in good health.

The chain employs TRBV2 and TRBJ1-6, with 7 bases identical to TRBD1. V lost 0 bases to trimming and J lost 9 bases; unmatched junction nucleotides: 2. The CDR3 extends over 14 amino acids. Per germline, CDR1 SNHLY and CDR2 FYNNEI. Here the CDR3 reads CASSEARGGSPLHF. DNA of the CDR3: TGTGCCAGCAGTGAAGCCAGGGGGGGTTCACCCCTCCACTTT.

The chain carries TRBV6-5 and TRBJ2-7, with a possible D match to TRBD2 (6 bases). The CDR3 has 12 amino acids. Trimming removed 8 bases from V and 3 bases from J, with 11 bases in between. Germline V gene lookup returns CDR1 MNHEY and CDR2 SVGAGI. The CDR3: CASWGVNYEQYF. The CDR3 DNA follows: TGTGCCAGCTGGGGGGTAAACTACGAGCAGTACTTC.

The chain is built from TRBV7-9 and TRBJ2-3; TRBD2 matches 12 bases. Unmatched junction bases numbered 4, after V lost 8 bases and J lost 4 bases. Germline V lookup: CDR1 SEHNR, CDR2 FQNEAQ (reference sequence). The CDR3 contains 14 residues. The CDR3 here is CASGTSGRADTQYF. The CDR3 bases are TGTGCCAGCGGGACTAGCGGGCGGGCAGATACGCAGTATTTT.

The table lists this clone with a few counts. Other DNA sequences of this sample code for an identical CDR3. The J gene is TRBJ1-1, the V gene TRBV20-1; no reliable D call. The CDR3 sequence is 11 residues long. The germline V gene has CDR1 DFQATT and CDR2 SNEGSKA (reference sequence). The V gene lost 3 bases and the J gene lost 0 bases, with 2 bases spanning the gap. CDR3: CSARVNTEAFF. CDR3 sequence (DNA): TGCAGTGCTAGGGTGAACACTGAAGCTTTCTTT.

The V gene is TRBV10-3, the J gene TRBJ2-3; TRBD1 agrees at 8 bases. The germline CDR1 and CDR2 sequences are ENHRY and SYGVKD. CDR3 size: 13 residues. V shed 7 bases and J 6 bases; nucleotides not matched to a gene: 6. The CDR3 coding sequence is TGTGCCATCAATTCCGACAGGGGCGATACGCAGTATTTT. Translated, it gives CAINSDRGDTQYF.

V and J are TRBV6-5 and TRBJ1-5; TRBD1 agrees at 9 bases. Germline CDR1 MNHEY, CDR2 SVGAGI. V lost 0 bases and J lost 5; bases outside the gene matches: 2. The CDR3 is 15 residues long. The CDR3 here is CASSYSGDRDQPQHF. DNA of the CDR3: TGTGCCAGCAGTTACTCAGGGGACAGGGATCAGCCCCAGCATTTT.

CDR3: CATSRPAGYEQYF. CDR3 DNA sequence: TGTGCCACCAGCAGACCGGCGGGCTACGAGCAGTACTTC. V and J are TRBV15 and TRBJ2-7; possible D gene TRBD2, 5 bases. This CDR3 is 13 amino acids long. Per the germline V gene, CDR1 is LNHNV and CDR2 is YYDKDF (reference sequence). V lost 2 bases and J 3 bases, leaving 8 bases between the germline ends.

This clone was seen a handful of times. J is TRBJ2-7 and V is TRBV11-3; no firm D call. From germline, CDR1 is SGHNT and CDR2 YENEEA. The CDR3 runs 13 residues. V was pared by 5 bases and J by 2 bases, with 10 bases between. CDR3: CASSKHVPYEQYF. CDR3 DNA: TGTGCCAGCAGCAAACACGTCCCCTACGAGCAGTACTTC.

The V call is TRBV30, the J call TRBJ2-7; the D is unclear. Per the germline V gene, CDR1 is GTSNPN and CDR2 is SVGIG (reference sequence). The ends were cut back, 7 bases at V and 3 bases at J, with 13 bases in the middle. The CDR3 consists of 12 residues. The chain's CDR3 is CALAGPGYEQYF. The CDR3 DNA reads TGTGCCTTGGCTGGACCAGGCTACGAGCAGTACTTC. The whole variable domain, remainder taken from reference TRBV30 and TRBJ2-7, is SQTIHQWPATLVQPVGSPLSLECTVEGTSNPNLYWYRQAAGRGLQLLFYSVGIGQISSEVPQNLSASRPQDRQFILSSKKLLLSDSGFYLCALAGPGYEQYFGPGTRLTVT.

Only one count was recorded for this clone. The rearrangement links TRBV12-1 to TRBJ1-2; TRBD1, as called in the table, went unchecked against the DNA. TRBV12-1 corresponds to a pseudogene. This CDR3 is built from 13 residues. Here the CDR3 reads CASSFVRGVGYTF. The CDR3 DNA sequence: TGTGCCAGCAGCTTTGTCAGGGGCGTCGGCTACACCTTC.

This chain links TRBV28 with TRBJ1-5, with 8 nucleotides matching TRBD1. Trimming at V came to 6 bases and at J to 9 bases, leaving 4 bases not matched to a gene. This CDR3 is 12 amino acids long. The germline gives CDR1 MDHEN, CDR2 SYDVKM. For the CDR3, the DNA is TGTGCCAGCAGAGAACAGGGGGGGCCCCAGCATTTT. Protein: CASREQGGPQHF.

The V and J genes are TRBV18 and TRBJ2-1, with D possibly being TRBD2 (6 bases). Trimming shortened V by 3 bases and J by 8 bases, and 14 bases separated the two germline ends. The CDR3 has 14 residues. Germline loops: CDR1 KGHSH, CDR2 LQKENI. The CDR3 loop is CASSPQREVDEQFF. The CDR3 region has the DNA TGTGCCAGCTCACCTCAGAGGGAGGTCGATGAGCAGTTCTTC.

This chain connects TRBV19 to TRBJ2-3, with TRBD2 matching 9 bases. V dropped 0 bases and J dropped 2; count of bases not matched to a gene: 3. This CDR3 comprises 16 residues. The germline V gene has CDR1 LNHDA and CDR2 SQIVND (reference sequence). CDR3 in amino acids: CASSIDAGGNTDTQYF. The CDR3 nucleotides are TGTGCCAGTAGTATAGATGCGGGAGGGAACACAGATACGCAGTATTTT.

This clone was seen a handful of times. The junction differs from germline at one of its ends, possibly a read error. The V call is TRBV2, the J call TRBJ1-1, with D possibly being TRBD1 (6 bases). Germline assignment: CDR1 SNHLY and CDR2 FYNNEI. The CDR3 extends over 14 amino acids. CDR3 coding DNA: TGTGCCAGCAGGGAAGGACAGTGGGACACTGAAGCTTTCTTT. Translating gives CASREGQWDTEAFF.

A few counts support this clone. The V gene is TRBV28, the J gene TRBJ1-5, with 7 bases identical to TRBD1. J gave up 0 bases and V 6 bases, and 8 bases lay outside the gene matches. The CDR3 is made up of 16 amino acids. The germline gives CDR1 MDHEN, CDR2 SYDVKM. The CDR3 here is CASSPLGQASNQPQHF. The CDR3, as DNA: TGTGCCAGCAGCCCTTTAGGACAGGCTAGCAATCAGCCCCAGCATTTT.

The chain links TRBV2 to TRBJ2-1; 9 bases match TRBD1. Germline V gives CDR1 SNHLY, CDR2 FYNNEI. This CDR3 comprises 15 residues. The V and J ends lost 0 bases and 6 bases, in that order; junction bases with no gene match: 3. CDR3 sequence reads: CASSEAPGQGNEQFF. The CDR3 DNA sequence: TGTGCCAGCAGTGAAGCGCCGGGACAGGGCAATGAGCAGTTCTTC.

The J gene is TRBJ2-3, the V gene TRBV11-3; no reliable D call. V was shortened by 4 bases and J by 0 bases, with 5 bases between the two germline ends. Germline assignment: CDR1 SGHNT and CDR2 YENEEA. The CDR3 runs 13 residues. CDR3 loop: CASSSGSTDTQYF. CDR3 in DNA: TGTGCCAGCAGCTCCGGGAGCACAGATACGCAGTATTTT.

This rearrangement joins TRBV7-9 to TRBJ2-5, with 12 bases matching TRBD2. This CDR3 spans 14 amino acids. Germline CDR1 and CDR2: SEHNR and FQNEAQ (reference sequence). V lost 5 bases and J lost 2; bases outside the gene matches: 0. This CDR3 reads CASSGTSGQETQYF. CDR3 in DNA: TGTGCCAGCAGCGGGACTAGCGGGCAAGAGACCCAGTACTTC.

This chain connects TRBV5-1 to TRBJ2-7; D unclear. Germline V gives CDR1 SGHRS, CDR2 YFSETQ. This CDR3 has 17 amino acids. V was shortened by 0 bases and J by 2 bases, with 18 bases between the two germline ends. The CDR3 DNA reads as TGCGCCAGCAGCTTGGGCGCCGCGCAGCTTTTTCCCTACGAGCAGTACTTC. Amino acids: CASSLGAAQLFPYEQYF.

The chain joins TRBV27 to TRBJ2-2; the D is unclear. Trimming took 4 bases from V and 5 from J, leaving 11 bases between them. Germline values: CDR1 MNHEY, CDR2 SMNVEV (reference sequence). This CDR3 is built from 14 residues. The CDR3 reads CASSYGPYTGELFF. The CDR3 DNA is TGTGCCAGCAGTTACGGACCCTATACCGGGGAGCTGTTTTTT.

CDR3 sequence: CASSLDKGKTQYF. For the CDR3, the DNA is TGTGCCAGCAGCTTAGATAAGGGGAAGACCCAGTACTTC. V and J are TRBV11-3 and TRBJ2-5; tentatively, D is TRBD1 (5 bases). This CDR3 contains 13 residues. Per germline, CDR1 SGHNT and CDR2 YENEEA. The V gene lost 0 bases and the J gene lost 6 bases, with 8 bases spanning the gap.

The J gene is TRBJ1-2, the V gene TRBV30, with D tentatively TRBD1 (5 bases). Germline V lookup: CDR1 GTSNPN, CDR2 SVGIG (reference sequence). Deletions cut 5 bases from V and 1 base from J, with 5 bases between. This CDR3 region has 11 residues. The CDR3 region has the DNA TGTGCCTGGGGACATAACTATGGCTACACCTTC. It is translated as CAWGHNYGYTF.

In its sample, this clone was seen a few times. The V and J genes are TRBV7-9 and TRBJ1-2, with 9 bases identical to TRBD1. This CDR3 is 14 amino acids long. Germline CDR1 reads SEHNR; CDR2 reads FQNEAQ (reference sequence). V shed 6 bases and J 3 bases; nucleotides not matched to a gene: 5. The CDR3, as DNA: TGTGCCAGCAGATTGACAGGGGGAGACTATGGCTACACCTTC. Amino acids: CASRLTGGDYGYTF.

This clone was detected only once. The chain joins TRBV5-1 to TRBJ2-2, with D tentatively TRBD2 (5 bases). V shed 1 base and J shed 4 bases, with 5 bases lying between them. This CDR3 has 13 amino acids. Germline assignment: CDR1 SGHRS and CDR2 YFSETQ. DNA of the CDR3: TGCGCCAGCAGCTTGACTAGCACCGGGGAGCTGTTTTTT. Its protein product is CASSLTSTGELFF.